This paragraph reports one T cell receptor beta chain. The data are from a study of blood T cell repertoires in COVID-19. TCRdb keeps only in-frame clones here, not all; method: immunoSEQ multiplex PCR. The table records some 74,000 clones, around 87% of them present only once. Germline assignment: CDR1 SGHTA and CDR2 FQGNSA. With 5 bases clipped from V and 7 bases from J, the junction kept 4 bases outside the gene matches. This CDR3 contains 13 residues. This TCR was sampled from a man in his forties or fifties with active COVID-19. The sequenced sample was peripheral blood. The chain is built from TRBV7-2 and TRBJ1-4; 7 nucleotides agree with TRBD1. The CDR3 spells CASSGGTAEKLFF. The CDR3, as DNA: TGTGCCAGCAGCGGAGGGACAGCTGAAAAACTGTTTTTT.